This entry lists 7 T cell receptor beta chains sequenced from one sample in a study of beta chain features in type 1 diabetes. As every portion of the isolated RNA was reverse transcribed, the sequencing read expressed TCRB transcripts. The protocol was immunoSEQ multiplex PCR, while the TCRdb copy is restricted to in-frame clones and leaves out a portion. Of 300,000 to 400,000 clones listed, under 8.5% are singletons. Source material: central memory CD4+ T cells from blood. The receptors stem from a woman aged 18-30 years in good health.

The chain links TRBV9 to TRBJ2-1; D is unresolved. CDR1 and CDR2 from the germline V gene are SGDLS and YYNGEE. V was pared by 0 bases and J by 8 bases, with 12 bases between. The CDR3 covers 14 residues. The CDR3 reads CASSVDASTDEQFF. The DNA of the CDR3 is TGTGCCAGCAGCGTAGATGCCTCTACGGATGAGCAGTTCTTC.

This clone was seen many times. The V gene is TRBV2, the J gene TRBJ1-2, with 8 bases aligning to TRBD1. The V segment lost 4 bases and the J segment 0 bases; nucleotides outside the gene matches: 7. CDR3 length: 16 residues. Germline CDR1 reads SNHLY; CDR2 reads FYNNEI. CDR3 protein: CASSVRRDRTNYGYTF. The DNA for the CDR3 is TGTGCCAGCAGTGTTCGCCGGGACAGGACTAACTATGGCTACACCTTC.

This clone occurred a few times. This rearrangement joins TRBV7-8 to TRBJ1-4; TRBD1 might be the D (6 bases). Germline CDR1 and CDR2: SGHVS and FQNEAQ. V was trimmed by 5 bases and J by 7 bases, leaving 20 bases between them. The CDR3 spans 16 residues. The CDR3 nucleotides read TGTGCCAGCAGCCCATTCAGGGGCTCGCAGGGTGAAAAACTGTTTTTT. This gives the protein CASSPFRGSQGEKLFF.

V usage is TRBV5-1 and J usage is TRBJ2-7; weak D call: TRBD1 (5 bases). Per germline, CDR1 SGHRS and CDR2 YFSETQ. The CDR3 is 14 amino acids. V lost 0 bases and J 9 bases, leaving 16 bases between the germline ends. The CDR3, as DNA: TGCGCCAGCAGCTTGGGTTCAGGGCCCTTCGGGCAGTACTTC. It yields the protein CASSLGSGPFGQYF.

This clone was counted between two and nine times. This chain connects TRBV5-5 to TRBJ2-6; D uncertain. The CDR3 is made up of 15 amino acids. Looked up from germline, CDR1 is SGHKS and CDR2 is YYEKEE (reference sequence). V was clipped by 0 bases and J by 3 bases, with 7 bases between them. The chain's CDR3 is CASSLEVDGANVLTF. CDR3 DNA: TGTGCCAGCAGCTTGGAAGTGGATGGGGCCAACGTCCTGACTTTC. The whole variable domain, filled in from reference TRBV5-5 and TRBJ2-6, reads DAGVTQSPTHLIKTRGQQVTLRCSPISGHKSVSWYQQVLGQGPQFIFQYYEKEERGRGNFPDRFSARQFPNYSSELNVNALLLGDSALYLCASSLEVDGANVLTFGAGSRLTVL.

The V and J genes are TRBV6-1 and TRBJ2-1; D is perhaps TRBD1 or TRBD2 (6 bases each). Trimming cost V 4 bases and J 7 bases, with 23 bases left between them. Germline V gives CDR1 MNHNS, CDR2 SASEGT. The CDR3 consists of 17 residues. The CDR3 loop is CASSGGLGGDVWNEQFF. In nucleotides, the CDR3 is TGTGCCAGCAGTGGGGGCTTGGGGGGCGACGTTTGGAATGAGCAGTTCTTC.

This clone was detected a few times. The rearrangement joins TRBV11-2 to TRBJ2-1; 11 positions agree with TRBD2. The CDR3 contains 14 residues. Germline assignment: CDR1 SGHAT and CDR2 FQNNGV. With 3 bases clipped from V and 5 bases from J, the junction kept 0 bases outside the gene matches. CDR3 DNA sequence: TGTGCCAGCAGCTTGGGACTAGCGGACAATGAGCAGTTCTTC. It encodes CASSLGLADNEQFF.